These T cell receptor beta chains were read from a single sample in a study of regulatory T cells in long-lasting Graves disease. TCRdb reprocessed the reads via MiXCR and lists one record per CDR3 protein. This sample has about 2,000 distinct CDR3 sequences, with approximately 58% found just once. The material was peripheral blood mononuclear cells (PBMCs), obtained with antithyroid drug treatment, in newly diagnosed or persistent Graves disease (not recorded which). These receptors came from a human donor with Graves disease. Both conserved end residues are part of each CDR3. The D gene is left open where the match is weak. Not all rows give a size; the values are once, few, many and, for expanded clones, a class.

TRBV20-1,.,TRBJ2-7,TRBD2,CSARVGDYKQYF,TGCAGTGCTAGAGTTGGGGACTACAAGCAGTACTTC
TRBV4-2,.,TRBJ2-4,TRBD2,CASSQDGGSKNIQYF,TGTGCCAGCAGCCAAGACGGGGGGTCGAAAAACATTCAGTACTTC
TRBV5-1,.,TRBJ2-7,.,CASSLGSFDGFSYEQYF,TGCGCCAGCAGCTTGGGTAGTTTCGATGGGTTCTCCTACGAGCAGTACTTC
TRBV28,.,TRBJ1-2,.,CASSLTDYGYTF,TGTGCCAGCAGCTTGACAGACTATGGCTACACCTTC
TRBV2,.,TRBJ1-2,.,CASRRDGGKDGYTF,TGTGCCAGCAGGAGGGACGGCGGCAAGGATGGCTACACCTTC
TRBV7-3,once,TRBJ1-1,.,CASSPNLKTTEAFF,TGTGCCAGCAGCCCCAACCTTAAGACCACTGAAGCTTTCTTT
TRBV30,.,TRBJ2-2,TRBD1,CAWSVQGAGGLNTGELFF,TGTGCCTGGAGTGTACAGGGGGCTGGGGGGCTCAACACCGGGGAGCTGTTTTTT
TRBV2,.,TRBJ2-1,TRBD2,CASSTRGGYYNEQFF,TGTGCCAGCAGCACGCGGGGGGGCTATTACAATGAGCAGTTCTTC
TRBV5-8,.,TRBJ1-1,.,CASSLVWGVPEAFF,TGTGCCAGCAGCTTGGTATGGGGGGTCCCTGAAGCTTTCTTT
TRBV13,few,TRBJ2-7,.,CASSLGQSEQYF,TGTGCCAGCAGCTTAGGGCAATCCGAGCAGTACTTC
TRBV7-9,.,TRBJ2-1,TRBD2,CASSLVLSGYNEQFF,TGTGCCAGCAGCTTAGTCCTTAGCGGGTACAATGAGCAGTTCTTC
TRBV6-5,few,TRBJ1-1,.,CASSYSFRDTEAFF,TGTGCCAGCAGTTACTCGTTCCGGGACACTGAAGCTTTCTTT
TRBV4-1,.,TRBJ1-2,TRBD1,CASSHPGTANYGYTF,TGCGCCAGCAGCCATCCCGGGACAGCTAACTATGGCTACACCTTC
TRBV5-1,.,TRBJ2-3,.,CASSTYSTDTQYF,TGCGCCAGCAGCACCTACAGCACAGATACGCAGTATTTT
TRBV29-1,.,TRBJ1-4,.,CSVAEDSSNEKLFF,TGCAGCGTAGCAGAGGACAGCAGTAATGAAAAACTGTTTTTT
TRBV5-1,once,TRBJ1-2,.,CASSLEAGGYTF,TGCGCCAGCAGCTTGGAAGCCGGGGGCTACACCTTC
TRBV20-1,.,TRBJ2-7,TRBD2,CSARDPVTSGGSYEQYF,TGCAGTGCTAGAGACCCCGTAACTAGCGGCGGCTCCTACGAGCAGTACTTC
TRBV7-6,few,TRBJ2-6,TRBD1,CASSEGQGAPGANVLTF,TGTGCCAGCAGCGAAGGACAGGGGGCGCCCGGGGCCAACGTCCTGACTTTC
TRBV7-9,few,TRBJ1-2,TRBD1,CAGDRVGGYTF,TGTGCCGGAGACAGGGTCGGCGGCTACACCTTC
TRBV14,.,TRBJ1-1,TRBD1,CASSPLDRLTEAFF,TGTGCCAGCAGCCCACTGGACAGGCTCACTGAAGCTTTCTTT
TRBV2,.,TRBJ2-5,.,CASYPHKETQYF,TGTGCCAGCTATCCACATAAAGAGACCCAGTACTTC
TRBV20-1,.,TRBJ2-3,.,CSVPGGVVGTQYF,TGCAGTGTTCCGGGCGGGGTCGTGGGTACGCAGTATTTT
TRBV7-2,.,TRBJ2-3,.,CASIQGLAQYF,TGTGCCAGCATCCAGGGGTTGGCGCAGTATTTT
TRBV20-1,few,TRBJ1-2,TRBD1,CSAGQGLAYGYTF,TGCAGTGCCGGACAGGGATTAGCCTATGGCTACACCTTC
TRBV28,.,TRBJ2-1,TRBD2,CASSEAGARYNEQFF,TGTGCCAGCAGTGAAGCGGGGGCTCGTTACAATGAGCAGTTCTTC
TRBV20-1,.,TRBJ2-4,.,CSARVWKLAKNIQYF,TGCAGTGCTAGAGTCTGGAAGCTAGCCAAAAACATTCAGTACTTC
TRBV12-3/TRBV12-4,.,TRBJ1-5,.,CASSPDRLNQPQHF,TGTGCCAGCAGCCCAGACAGACTCAATCAGCCCCAGCATTTT
TRBV7-6,.,TRBJ2-5,.,CASSSRLEGETQYF,TGTGCCAGCAGCTCTCGACTAGAGGGGGAGACCCAGTACTTC
TRBV5-1,few,TRBJ2-4,.,CASSLDWTELAKNIQYF,TGCGCCAGCAGCTTGGACTGGACGGAGCTAGCCAAAAACATTCAGTACTTC
TRBV5-5,.,TRBJ1-4,.,CASSLQGANEKLFF,TGTGCCAGCAGCTTGCAGGGCGCTAATGAAAAACTGTTTTTT
TRBV10-1,few,TRBJ1-1,.,CASSEQLNTEAFF,TGCGCCAGCAGTGAGCAGTTGAACACTGAAGCTTTCTTT
TRBV4-1,.,TRBJ1-5,.,CASSQEDRTNQPQHF,TGCGCCAGCAGCCAAGAAGATAGGACCAATCAGCCCCAGCATTTT
TRBV5-4,few,TRBJ2-1,TRBD2,CASAPGGVDEQFF,TGTGCCAGCGCCCCGGGAGGGGTTGATGAGCAGTTCTTC
TRBV18,.,TRBJ2-7,TRBD1,CASSLSPGQGAEQYF,TGTGCCAGCTCACTTTCCCCGGGACAGGGCGCCGAGCAGTACTTC